This TCR beta chain stems from a study of T cells in tumors after PD-1 blockade. Study-level information: On average, peripheral blood gave some 120,000 TCR templates and 33,000 or so unique clonotypes. Notes on the study in general: Some novel exhausted tumor clones appeared in pre-treatment blood, suggesting peripheral recruitment.

CDR3 length equals 12 residues. Germline lookup yields CDR1 MNHEY and CDR2 SVGEGT. V lost 6 bases, J lost 4 bases, and 7 bases lay in between. About this clone: The target antigen is unknown.

Generated by immunoSEQ multiplex PCR, the TCRdb table keeps only in-frame clones and is missing some. The sample carries some 66,000 clones, around 72% recorded once. The receptor's source is a human donor with basal cell carcinoma. Here the sequenced sample was PBMCs, taken after anti-PD-1 treatment. This chain joins TRBV6-2 or TRBV6-3 and TRBJ2-1; D not resolved. DNA of the CDR3: TGTGCCAGCAGCCCGCAGTACAATGAGCAGTTCTTC. Protein sequence: CASSPQYNEQFF.